Sequencing of this T cell receptor beta chain was carried out in a study of identical twins. General study points: Excess twin sharing in beta out-of-frame sequences was weaker. Zero-insertion analyses could be partly confounded by invariant MAIT and iNKT cells. While abundant cord blood beta clonotypes carried fewer insertions, memory repertoires showed no such pattern.

This clonotype was seen a few times. The antigen is undetermined. Addition of a universal primer site occurred through template switching, and cDNA carried unique molecular identifiers. TCRdb fed the 5' RACE reads into MiXCR, producing one record per CDR3 protein. The repertoire holds approximately 700,000 distinct CDR3 sequences, with less than 7% as singletons. This CDR3 contains 14 residues. The junction had 7 bases not matched to a gene; V was cut back by 8 bases and J by 5 bases. Per the germline V gene, CDR1 is MNHNS and CDR2 is SASEGT. This TCR was sampled from a man between 18 and 35 years old in good health. Sequencing input: naive T cells sorted from blood. This chain links TRBV6-1 with TRBJ1-1; 11 bases map to TRBD1. The CDR3 spells CASGTGGRRTEAFF. For the CDR3, the DNA is TGTGCCAGCGGGACAGGGGGAAGGAGGACTGAAGCTTTCTTT.